The 15 T cell receptor beta chains below were found in one sample sequenced in a study of spatial heterogeneity in lung cancer. MiXCR was run by TCRdb on the 5' RACE reads, yielding one entry per CDR3 protein. This table holds about 48,000 distinct CDR3 sequences, 5.3% found once. The sample's time point: sample taken at primary tumor resection. The study sequenced unsorted whole RNA from tumor, nontumor lung or frozen PBMC. Sequencing was performed on PBMCs, taken at surgery. The receptors here all came from a male donor with early-stage non-small cell lung cancer.

This clonotype was counted at least ten times. The J gene is TRBJ2-5, the V gene TRBV6-5, with D perhaps TRBD2 (5 bases). CDR3 length equals 14 residues. Germline V CDR1 and CDR2: MNHEY, SVGAGI. V was pared by 5 bases and J by 1 base, with 11 bases between. CDR3 DNA sequence: TGTGCCAGCAGTGGGAGAGGAGGCCAAGAGACCCAGTACTTC. Translation gives CASSGRGGQETQYF.

This clonotype occurred many times. In nucleotides, the CDR3 is TGTGCCAGCAGTTACACTAGCGGGAGTGACATTCAGTACTTC. It is translated as CASSYTSGSDIQYF. The chain has TRBV6-6 and TRBJ2-4; the match to TRBD2 covers 11 bases. CDR1 is MNHNY, CDR2 SVGAGI, per germline (reference sequence). The CDR3 is 14 amino acids. J gave up 8 bases and V 2 bases, and 2 bases lay outside the gene matches.

This clonotype has ten or more counts. The rearrangement uses TRBV20-1 and TRBJ1-2; maybe TRBD1 (5 bases). In germline, CDR1 is DFQATT, CDR2 SNEGSKA (reference sequence). This CDR3 has 10 amino acids. Trimming cost V 3 bases and J 8 bases, with 7 bases left between them. CDR3 residues: CSARGVGYTF. DNA for the CDR3: TGCAGTGCTAGGGGGGTCGGCTACACCTTC.

This clonotype has a count of ten or more. The genes are TRBV12-3 or TRBV12-4 and TRBJ2-1; 7 nucleotides align to TRBD2. The V segment lost 1 base and the J segment 5 bases; nucleotides outside the gene matches: 8. This CDR3 spans 16 amino acids. Here the CDR3 reads CASSLGLAGSDNEQFF. For the CDR3, the DNA is TGTGCCAGCAGTTTAGGACTAGCAGGGTCTGACAATGAGCAGTTCTTC.

This clonotype has ten or more counts. The rearrangement uses TRBV6-2 or TRBV6-3 and TRBJ2-3, with 7 bases lining up with TRBD2. The germline V gene has CDR1 MNHEY and CDR2 SVGEGT. The CDR3 spans 15 residues. Trimming at V came to 4 bases and at J to 0 bases, leaving 4 bases not matched to a gene. In nucleotides, the CDR3 is TGTGCCAGCAGTTGGTCGCGGGAGAGCACAGATACGCAGTATTTT. This translates into CASSWSRESTDTQYF.

This clonotype was observed at least ten times. The V and J genes are TRBV19 and TRBJ1-5, with 8 bases aligning to TRBD1. V was pared by 6 bases and J by 6 bases, with 10 bases of the junction left unmatched. This CDR3 spans 15 amino acids. The V gene's germline CDR1 is LNHDA and CDR2 SQIVND (reference sequence). The CDR3 nucleotides read TGTGCCAGTAGCATCGCTGACAGGGGATCTCAGCCCCAGCATTTT. It translates to CASSIADRGSQPQHF.

Many counts were recorded for this clonotype. The V and J genes are TRBV12-3 or TRBV12-4 and TRBJ2-2; possible D gene TRBD2, 5 bases. The CDR3 consists of 15 residues. Trimming took off 5 bases at V and 6 bases at J, with 16 bases between the two ends. CDR3 in amino acids: CASSPDPLVAGELFF. CDR3 bases: TGTGCCAGCAGTCCTGACCCACTAGTAGCCGGGGAGCTGTTTTTT.

This clonotype was detected many times. The chain couples TRBV20-1 to TRBJ2-7, with D tentatively TRBD2 (5 bases). V gave up 3 bases and J gave up 7 bases, with 13 bases separating them. CDR3 length equals 12 residues. CDR1 and CDR2 (germline): DFQATT, SNEGSKA (reference sequence). The CDR3 loop is CSASPRAWEQYF. The CDR3 DNA is TGCAGTGCTAGTCCGAGGGCCTGGGAGCAGTACTTC.

This sequence joins TRBV20-1 and TRBJ2-5, with a weak D call TRBD2 (5 bases). The CDR3 contains 12 residues. The germline V gene encodes CDR1 DFQATT and CDR2 SNEGSKA (reference sequence). V gave up 3 bases and J gave up 3 bases, with 8 bases separating them. This chain's CDR3 is CSASGNEETQYF. The CDR3 region has the DNA TGCAGTGCTAGCGGGAACGAAGAGACCCAGTACTTC.

This clonotype showed up many times. The rearrangement links TRBV20-1 to TRBJ2-7, with 13 bases identical to TRBD2. There are 16 residues in the CDR3. V shed 2 bases and J 2 bases; nucleotides not matched to a gene: 6. In germline, CDR1 is DFQATT, CDR2 SNEGSKA (reference sequence). The CDR3 region has the DNA TGCAGTGCTAGATCCGGGACTAGCGGGACCACCTACGAGCAGTACTTC. This encodes CSARSGTSGTTYEQYF.

In its sample, this clonotype was seen many times. DNA of the CDR3: TGCGCCAGCAGCCGCCTAGACAGGGATCCTAACTATGGCTACACCTTC. Translated, it gives CASSRLDRDPNYGYTF. This chain joins TRBV4-1 and TRBJ1-2; 7 bases match TRBD1. The junction had 8 bases not matched to a gene; V was cut back by 4 bases and J by 0 bases. CDR3 size: 16 residues. CDR1 and CDR2 (germline): MGHRA, YSYEKL.

In its sample, this clonotype was seen many times. This chain links TRBV3-1 with TRBJ2-3; D gene uncertain. The germline V gene encodes CDR1 LGHDT and CDR2 YNNKEL (reference sequence). Trimming removed 3 bases at V and 4 bases at J, with 5 bases between. The CDR3 is 12 amino acids. CDR3 bases: TGTGCCAGCAGCCACCTCCCAGATACGCAGTATTTT. Its translation: CASSHLPDTQYF.

This clonotype came up many times. The CDR3 nucleotides are TGTGCCAGCAGCGCGAGGGACAGGCGGGGGAACACTGAAGCTTTCTTT. Translated, it gives CASSARDRRGNTEAFF. V usage is TRBV7-9 and J usage is TRBJ1-1, with 8 bases matching TRBD1. Germline V gene lookup returns CDR1 SEHNR and CDR2 FQNEAQ (reference sequence). The J segment lost 1 base and the V segment lost 5 bases, leaving 9 bases of the junction unmatched. The CDR3 runs to 16 residues. The variable domain in full, with the rest retrieved from reference TRBV7-9 and TRBJ1-1, is DTGVSQNPRHKITKRGQNVTFRCDPISEHNRLYWYRQTLGQGPEFLTYFQNEAQLEKSRLLSDRFSAERPKGSFSTLEIQRTEQGDSAMYLCASSARDRRGNTEAFFGQGTRLTVV.

The sample holds many counts of this clonotype. DNA for the CDR3: TGTGCCACCAGCAGACTGACCCCAGGGCGGATTGACATTCAGTACTTC. It is translated as CATSRLTPGRIDIQYF. V usage is TRBV15 and J usage is TRBJ2-4; D might be TRBD1 (5 bases). Trimming shortened V by 2 bases and J by 8 bases, and 19 bases separated the two germline ends. This CDR3 comprises 16 residues. CDR1 and CDR2 from the germline V gene are LNHNV and YYDKDF (reference sequence).

This clonotype was seen many times. The V and J genes are TRBV12-3 or TRBV12-4 and TRBJ2-3; the match to TRBD2 covers 10 bases. The CDR3 runs to 16 residues. V lost 1 base and J lost 3; bases outside the gene matches: 4. For the CDR3, the DNA is TGTGCCAGCAGTTTAGATGGGACTAGCGAAACAGATACGCAGTATTTT. It is translated as CASSLDGTSETDTQYF.